A single sample is the source of the 17 T cell receptor beta chains below, sequenced in a study of T cell responses to AZD1222 COVID-19 vaccine. TCRdb keeps only in-frame clones here, not all; method: immunoSEQ multiplex PCR. The profile shows 180,000 or so clones, 90% to 95% of them singletons. This material consisted of peripheral blood, taken 28 days after the second AZD1222 dose. The receptors come from an adult who received the AZD1222 COVID-19 vaccine.

This clone was observed once. The J gene is TRBJ2-7, the V gene TRBV4-3; 7 bases are a match to TRBD1. Germline CDR1 is LGHNA and CDR2 is YSLEER. Trimming cost V 3 bases and J 8 bases; bases outside gene matches: 7. The CDR3 is 13 residues long. This CDR3 is CASSHEDRVQQYF. The CDR3, as DNA: TGCGCCAGCAGCCACGAAGACAGGGTACAGCAGTACTTC.

The chain carries TRBV6-1 and TRBJ2-1; D gene uncertain. The CDR3 runs 15 residues. Trimming removed 1 base from V and 1 base from J, with 8 bases in between. Germline assignment: CDR1 MNHNS and CDR2 SASEGT. DNA for the CDR3: TGTGCCAGCAGTGAAGAGGTGGGTTCCTACAATGAGCAGTTCTTC. This sequence encodes CASSEEVGSYNEQFF.

On this clone: Other DNA sequences in the sample encode the same CDR3. The gene calls are TRBV11-3 and TRBJ1-1; possibly TRBD1 for D (5 bases). This CDR3 comprises 14 residues. The germline V gene has CDR1 SGHNT and CDR2 YENEEA. The V and J ends lost 5 bases and 4 bases respectively, with 14 bases between them. CDR3 sequence reads: CASSPGGVGTEAFF. The CDR3 DNA sequence: TGTGCCAGCAGCCCCGGGGGGGTTGGCACTGAAGCTTTCTTT.

This clone was counted once. The chain uses TRBV7-2 and TRBJ1-5; TRBD1 matches at 9 bases. V shed 4 bases, J shed 8 bases, and the junction held 12 bases outside the gene matches. Germline lookup yields CDR1 SGHTA and CDR2 FQGNSA. This CDR3 is built from 16 residues. The CDR3: CASSSGQGLSWEPQHF. DNA for the CDR3: TGTGCCAGCAGCTCTGGACAGGGGCTGAGTTGGGAGCCCCAGCATTTT. Complete variable domain (other parts from reference TRBV7-2 and TRBJ1-5): GAGVSQSPSNKVTEKGKDVELRCDPISGHTALYWYRQSLGQGLEFLIYFQGNSAPDKSGLPSDRFSAERTGGSVSTLTIQRTQQEDSAVYLCASSSGQGLSWEPQHFGDGTRLSIL.

The V call is TRBV19, the J call TRBJ1-2; a weak D match, TRBD1 (6 bases). This CDR3 has 14 amino acids. Trimming pared 5 bases from V and 8 bases from J, leaving 18 bases between. CDR1 and CDR2 from the germline V gene are LNHDA and SQIVND (reference sequence). This CDR3 reads CASSLGRTVVGYTF. The DNA of the CDR3 is TGTGCCAGTAGTTTAGGGAGGACAGTTGTCGGCTACACCTTC.

The gene calls are TRBV28 and TRBJ2-2; D unclear. This CDR3 contains 15 residues. Trimming removed 6 bases from V and 6 bases from J, with 17 bases in between. CDR1 is MDHEN and CDR2 is SYDVKM in the germline V gene. This CDR3 is CASSGSGSVAGELFF. The CDR3, as DNA: TGTGCCAGCAGCGGATCTGGGTCGGTGGCCGGGGAGCTGTTTTTT.

This chain uses TRBV25-1 with TRBJ1-2; D not certain. CDR1 and CDR2 (germline): MGHDK, SYGVNS. The CDR3 length is 14 residues. Trimming left V 6 bases short and J 2 bases short, with 13 bases between. The CDR3 DNA is TGTGCCAGCAGCACACGAGATGGGAACTATGGCTACACCTTC. This sequence encodes CASSTRDGNYGYTF.

The chain links TRBV23-1 to TRBJ2-5, with D maybe TRBD1 (6 bases). TRBV23-1 is designated an ORF whose function remains uncertain. This CDR3 contains 17 residues. Between the trimmed V and J ends, which lost 1 base and 2 bases, there was a span of 17 bases. Here the CDR3 DNA reads TGCGCCAGCAGTCAATTCGGGGCAGGGGTGAGACAAGAGACCCAGTACTTC. Residues: CASSQFGAGVRQETQYF.

The sample holds a few counts of this clone. This CDR3 reads CASGKGPGETQYF. DNA for the CDR3: TGTGCCAGCGGAAAAGGGCCTGGGGAGACCCAGTACTTC. V gene TRBV2 combines with J gene TRBJ2-5; D is uncertain. Trimming removed 8 bases from V and 5 bases from J, with 15 bases in between. The CDR3 covers 13 residues. The germline V gene encodes CDR1 SNHLY and CDR2 FYNNEI.

In the case of this clone: The junction shows a germline mismatch at one end, possibly a read error. The chain joins TRBV6-1 to TRBJ1-3, with 8 bases that match TRBD1. CDR1 and CDR2 from the germline V gene are MNHNS and SASEGT. The CDR3 spans 14 residues. Here the CDR3 DNA reads TGTGCCAGCACTGAATACCAGGGGGCAAACACCATATATTTT. The encoded protein is CASTEYQGANTIYF.

This chain joins TRBV12-3 or TRBV12-4 and TRBJ1-2; no firm D call. The length of the CDR3 is 12 residues. The V and J ends lost 3 bases and 8 bases respectively, with 10 bases between them. DNA of the CDR3: TGTGCCAGCAGTTTCGGGCTGGAAGGCTACACCTTC. Its translation is CASSFGLEGYTF.

The chain couples TRBV18 to TRBJ2-5; 9 bases map to TRBD2. The CDR3 is 15 residues long. Germline-derived CDR1 and CDR2 are KGHSH and LQKENI. V dropped 5 bases and J dropped 4; count of bases not matched to a gene: 8. DNA for the CDR3: TGTGCCAGCTCATCCGTAGCGGGAGAGGGAGAGACCCAGTACTTC. It translates to CASSSVAGEGETQYF.

The chain is built from TRBV6-2 or TRBV6-3 and TRBJ1-2; D ambiguous. Germline V lookup: CDR1 MNHEY, CDR2 SVGEGT. The CDR3 extends over 16 amino acids. Trimming took 8 bases from V and 4 from J, leaving 23 bases between them. In DNA form, the CDR3 reads TGTGCCAGCTGCCCCGGACGGTGCAACGAGGCCTATGGCTACACCTTC. Residues: CASCPGRCNEAYGYTF.

The chain couples TRBV18 to TRBJ2-7, with D tentatively TRBD2 (6 bases). Germline-derived CDR1 and CDR2 are KGHSH and LQKENI. This CDR3 region has 14 residues. Trimming removed 6 bases at V and 4 bases at J, with 16 bases between. The CDR3 here is CASSAYPGVYEQYF. CDR3 sequence (DNA): TGTGCCAGCTCCGCCTACCCGGGGGTATACGAGCAGTACTTC.

The V and J genes are TRBV5-1 and TRBJ1-2, with TRBD1 matching 8 bases. The junction had 6 bases not matched to a gene; V was cut back by 4 bases and J by 4 bases. Germline CDR1 is SGHRS and CDR2 is YFSETQ. The CDR3 runs to 14 residues. The CDR3: CASSLGQDAYGYTF. Written as DNA, the CDR3 is TGCGCCAGCAGCCTGGGACAGGATGCCTATGGCTACACCTTC.

V is TRBV7-9 and J is TRBJ1-1, with D possibly matching TRBD1 (6 bases). The CDR3 length is 15 residues. Trimming shortened V by 1 base and J by 4 bases, and 13 bases separated the two germline ends. The germline CDR1 and CDR2 sequences are SEHNR and FQNEAQ (reference sequence). The CDR3 loop is CASSLEQGSATEAFF. CDR3 coding DNA: TGTGCCAGCAGCTTAGAACAGGGATCGGCCACTGAAGCTTTCTTT.

V gene TRBV2 combines with J gene TRBJ2-1, with 14 bases aligning to TRBD2. Germline V gene sequence: CDR1 SNHLY, CDR2 FYNNEI. CDR3 length: 17 residues. V trimming: 0 bases; J trimming: 4 bases; junction bases outside the gene matches: 2. The CDR3 protein is CASSEAGTSGRYNEQFF. The CDR3 DNA sequence: TGTGCCAGCAGTGAAGCGGGGACTAGCGGGAGATACAATGAGCAGTTCTTC.